Sequencing of this T cell receptor (beta chain) was carried out in a study of PD-1 blockade in classical Hodgkin lymphoma. Germline-derived CDR1 and CDR2 are MGHRA and YSYEKL. CDR3 length: 19 amino acids. Trimming cost V 0 bases and J 1 base, with 20 bases left between them. A remark on this clone: The antigen is undetermined.

Study-wide results and limits: Why the repertoires differ is still unclear, perhaps disease activity or prior therapy. Healthy donors reportedly exceeded newly diagnosed patients in baseline TCR diversity.

Time point here: newly diagnosed, previously untreated cHL patient sample. Serving as comparison were PBMCs from newly diagnosed, untreated classical Hodgkin lymphoma, which were sequenced alongside the relapsed/refractory trial patients. Sequencing used immunoSEQ multiplex PCR; TCRdb keeps in-frame clones, though not all of them. The sample has over 60,000 clones, 93% seen once. Sequencing was carried out using peripheral blood mononuclear cells (PBMCs). The V call is TRBV4-1, the J call TRBJ2-3, with TRBD2 as a possible D gene (5 bases). The clonotype originates from a human donor with classical Hodgkin lymphoma. The DNA for the CDR3 is TGCGCCAGCAGCCAAGACTCTGTTGGGCGGGCGTGGGGCACAGATACGCAGTATTTT. It translates to CASSQDSVGRAWGTDTQYF.